The clone carrying this TCR beta chain is medium-sized (0.01 to 0.1%) in the sample. Its antigen remains unknown. Different DNA sequences within this sample yield the same CDR3. The record originates from a study of shared clonotypes between healthy human individuals. Study-wide findings and caveats: What limited the represented genetic and exposure-history diversity was the small number of donors.

V lost 0 bases to trimming and J lost 8 bases, with 12 bases between them. This CDR3 spans 14 amino acids. Germline V gene data show CDR1 as SGHRS and CDR2 as YFSETQ. The assay ran at deep level. The table came from immunoSEQ multiplex PCR; TCRdb's copy has only in-frame clones and leaves some out. The sample shows some 530,000 clones, roughly 80% of them seen only once. The source of this sequence is a woman in her 40s in good health. Some clones in this sample may be carry-over from other donors' samples. The V gene is TRBV5-1, the J gene TRBJ2-1, with a tentative D call TRBD2 (5 bases). Material: PBMCs. The CDR3 sequence: CASSLAQMRDEQFF. CDR3 bases: TGCGCCAGCAGCTTGGCCCAGATGCGGGATGAGCAGTTCTTC.